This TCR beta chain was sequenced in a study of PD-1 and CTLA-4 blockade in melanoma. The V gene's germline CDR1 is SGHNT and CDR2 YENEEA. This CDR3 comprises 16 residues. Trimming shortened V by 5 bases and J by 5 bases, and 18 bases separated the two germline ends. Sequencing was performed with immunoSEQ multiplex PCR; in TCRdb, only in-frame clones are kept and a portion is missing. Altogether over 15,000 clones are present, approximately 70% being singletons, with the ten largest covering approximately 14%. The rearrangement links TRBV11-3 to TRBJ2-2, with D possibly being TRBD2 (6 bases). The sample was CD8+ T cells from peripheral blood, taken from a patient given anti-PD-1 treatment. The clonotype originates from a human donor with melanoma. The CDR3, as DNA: TGTGCCAGCAGCCCACATCCCGGGGGTAGGACCGGGGAGCTGTTTTTT. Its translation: CASSPHPGGRTGELFF.